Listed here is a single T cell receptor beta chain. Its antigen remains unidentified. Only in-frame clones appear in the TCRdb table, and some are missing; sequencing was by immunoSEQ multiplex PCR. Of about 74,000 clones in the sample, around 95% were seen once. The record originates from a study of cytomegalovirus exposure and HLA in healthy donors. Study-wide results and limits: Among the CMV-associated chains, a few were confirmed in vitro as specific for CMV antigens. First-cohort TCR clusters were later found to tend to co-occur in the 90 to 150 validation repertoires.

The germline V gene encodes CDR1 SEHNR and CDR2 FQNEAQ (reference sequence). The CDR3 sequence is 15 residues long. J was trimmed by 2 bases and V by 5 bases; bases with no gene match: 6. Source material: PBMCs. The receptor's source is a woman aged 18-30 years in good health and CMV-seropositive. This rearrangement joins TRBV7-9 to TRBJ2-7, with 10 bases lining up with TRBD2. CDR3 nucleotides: TGTGCCAGCAGCCCACCGAGCGGGAGGGCCTACGAGCAGTACTTC. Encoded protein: CASSPPSGRAYEQYF.